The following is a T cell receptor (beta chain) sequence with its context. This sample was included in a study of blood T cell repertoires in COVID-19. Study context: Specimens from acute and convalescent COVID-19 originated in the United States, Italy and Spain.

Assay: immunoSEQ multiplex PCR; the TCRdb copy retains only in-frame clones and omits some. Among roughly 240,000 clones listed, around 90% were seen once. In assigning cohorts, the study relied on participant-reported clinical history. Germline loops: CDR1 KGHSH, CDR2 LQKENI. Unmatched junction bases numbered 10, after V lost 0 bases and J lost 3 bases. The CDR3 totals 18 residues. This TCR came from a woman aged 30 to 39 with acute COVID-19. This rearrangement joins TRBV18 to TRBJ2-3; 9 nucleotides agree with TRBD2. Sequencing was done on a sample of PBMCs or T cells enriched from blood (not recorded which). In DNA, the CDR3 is TGTGCCAGCTCACCACCCATAGCGGGGGAGATCCGGACAGATACGCAGTATTTT. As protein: CASSPPIAGEIRTDTQYF.